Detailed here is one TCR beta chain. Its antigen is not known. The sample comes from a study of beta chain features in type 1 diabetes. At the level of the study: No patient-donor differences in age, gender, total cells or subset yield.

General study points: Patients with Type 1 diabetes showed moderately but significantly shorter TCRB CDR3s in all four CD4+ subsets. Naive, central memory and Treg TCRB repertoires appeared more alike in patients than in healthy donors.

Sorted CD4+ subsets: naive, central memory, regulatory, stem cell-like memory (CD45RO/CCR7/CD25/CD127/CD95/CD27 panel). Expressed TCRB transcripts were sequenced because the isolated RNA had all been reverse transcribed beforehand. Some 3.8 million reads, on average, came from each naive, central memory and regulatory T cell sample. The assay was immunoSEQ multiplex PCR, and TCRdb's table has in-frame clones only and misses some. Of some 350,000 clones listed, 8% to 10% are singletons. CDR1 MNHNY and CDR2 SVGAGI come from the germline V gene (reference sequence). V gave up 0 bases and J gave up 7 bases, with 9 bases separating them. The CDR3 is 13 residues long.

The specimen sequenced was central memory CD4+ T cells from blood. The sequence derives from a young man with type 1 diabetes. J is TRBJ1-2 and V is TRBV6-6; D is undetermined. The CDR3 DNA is TGTGCCAGCAGTTACTCGAGGCGAGGTGGCTACACCTTC. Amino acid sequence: CASSYSRRGGYTF.